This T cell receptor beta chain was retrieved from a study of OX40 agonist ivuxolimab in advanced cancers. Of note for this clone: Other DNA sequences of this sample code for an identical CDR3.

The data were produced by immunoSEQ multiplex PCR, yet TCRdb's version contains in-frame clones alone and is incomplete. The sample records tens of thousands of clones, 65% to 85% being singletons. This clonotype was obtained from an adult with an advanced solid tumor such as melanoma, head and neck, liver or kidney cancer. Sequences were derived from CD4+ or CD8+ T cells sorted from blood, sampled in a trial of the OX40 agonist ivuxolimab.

CDR3 region: CASRFEAGGGTEAFF. DNA for the CDR3: TGTGCCAGCAGATTCGAGGCAGGGGGCGGGACCGAAGCTTTCTTT. This chain links TRBV7-9 with TRBJ1-1; the match to TRBD1 covers 8 bases. J lost 8 bases, V lost 6 bases, and 14 bases had no gene match. Germline loops: CDR1 SEHNR, CDR2 FQNEAQ (reference sequence). The CDR3 sequence is 15 residues long. The complete variable domain, with remaining parts taken from reference TRBV7-9 and TRBJ1-1, reads DTGVSQNPRHKITKRGQNVTFRCDPISEHNRLYWYRQTLGQGPEFLTYFQNEAQLEKSRLLSDRFSAERPKGSFSTLEIQRTEQGDSAMYLCASRFEAGGGTEAFFGQGTRLTVV.